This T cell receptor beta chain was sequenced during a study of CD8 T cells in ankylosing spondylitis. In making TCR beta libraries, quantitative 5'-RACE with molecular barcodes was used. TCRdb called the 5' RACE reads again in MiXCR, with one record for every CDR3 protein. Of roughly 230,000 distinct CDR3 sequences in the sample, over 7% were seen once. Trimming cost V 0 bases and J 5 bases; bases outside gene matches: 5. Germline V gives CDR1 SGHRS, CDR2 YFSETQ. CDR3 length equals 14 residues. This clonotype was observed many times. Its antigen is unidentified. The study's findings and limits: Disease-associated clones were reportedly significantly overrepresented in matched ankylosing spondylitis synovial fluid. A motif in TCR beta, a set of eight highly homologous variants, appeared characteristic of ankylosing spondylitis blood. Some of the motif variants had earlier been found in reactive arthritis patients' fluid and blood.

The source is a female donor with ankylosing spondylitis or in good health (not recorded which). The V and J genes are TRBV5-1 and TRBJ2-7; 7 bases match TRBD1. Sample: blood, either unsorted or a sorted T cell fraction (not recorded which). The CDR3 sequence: CASSLDRGWNEQYF. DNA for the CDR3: TGCGCCAGCAGCTTGGACAGGGGCTGGAACGAGCAGTACTTC.